The 30 T cell receptor beta chains listed next were all sequenced from one sample in a study of blood T cell repertoires in COVID-19. The method was immunoSEQ multiplex PCR; TCRdb's version includes in-frame clones alone and lacks a portion of them. The repertoire includes under 250,000 clones, more than 65% of them detected once, and roughly 8.7% sits in the top ten. Sequencing used peripheral blood. The receptors come from a man aged 45-60 years with active or convalescent COVID-19.

The chain is built from TRBV5-5 and TRBJ1-5; 11 nucleotides agree with TRBD1. The CDR3 runs 17 residues. The V gene end was trimmed by 0 bases and the J gene end by 7 bases; junction bases not matched to a gene: 9. Germline V gene lookup returns CDR1 SGHKS and CDR2 YYEKEE (reference sequence). CDR3: CASSLVGDRGVRQPQHF. The CDR3 coding sequence is TGTGCCAGCAGCTTGGTGGGGGACAGGGGGGTAAGGCAGCCCCAGCATTTT.

The chain is built from TRBV5-6 and TRBJ2-2, with 10 positions matching TRBD1. V gave up 4 bases and J gave up 3 bases; unmatched junction bases: 6. Looked up from germline, CDR1 is SGHDT and CDR2 is YYEEEE. This CDR3 is built from 16 residues. The CDR3 protein is CASSQDRGLDTGELFF. For the CDR3, the DNA is TGTGCCAGCAGCCAAGACAGGGGGCTTGACACCGGGGAGCTGTTTTTT.

The CDR3 loop is CASGLTGTSGQETQYF. In nucleotides, the CDR3 is TGTGCTAGTGGCCTTACCGGGACTAGCGGCCAAGAGACCCAGTACTTC. The chain combines TRBV12-5 with TRBJ2-5; 11 nucleotides line up with TRBD2. The V and J ends lost 6 bases and 1 base, in that order; junction bases with no gene match: 7. Germline assignment: CDR1 LGHNT and CDR2 FRNRAP. This CDR3 spans 16 amino acids.

This chain connects TRBV10-3 to TRBJ1-3, with 7 bases matching TRBD1. Germline V gene sequence: CDR1 ENHRY, CDR2 SYGVKD. The CDR3 runs 16 residues. The junction had 7 bases not matched to a gene; V was cut back by 0 bases and J by 5 bases. As DNA, the CDR3 is TGTGCCATCAGTGAGTCCGAAGGGGGCTTACGAAACACCATATATTTT. Amino acid sequence: CAISESEGGLRNTIYF.

This clone was observed a handful of times. This chain connects TRBV11-2 to TRBJ1-1; possibly TRBD1 for D (5 bases). V lost 2 bases to trimming and J lost 4 bases, with 8 bases between them. Germline loops: CDR1 SGHAT, CDR2 FQNNGV. This CDR3 is 13 amino acids long. CDR3 nucleotide sequence: TGTGCCAGCAGCTTAAGCCAGGGCACTGAAGCTTTCTTT. Its protein is CASSLSQGTEAFF.

The gene calls are TRBV12-3 or TRBV12-4 and TRBJ2-3; D gene ambiguous. The CDR3 loop spans 12 amino acids. V was clipped by 6 bases and J by 2 bases, with 6 bases between them. The CDR3 loop is CASRYYTDTQYF. In nucleotides, the CDR3 is TGTGCCAGCAGGTATTACACAGATACGCAGTATTTT.

Points on this clone: Other DNA sequences in this sample translate to the same CDR3. The V call is TRBV18, the J call TRBJ2-7; 10 bases are shared with TRBD1. The CDR3 length is 14 residues. The V gene's germline CDR1 is KGHSH and CDR2 LQKENI. The CDR3 nucleotides read TGTGCCAGCTCACCACGGGACAGGGGTTTCGAGCAGTATGTC. Protein sequence: CASSPRDRGFEQYV.

The chain has TRBV28 and TRBJ2-7, with TRBD2 identical over 9 bases. The V gene's germline CDR1 is MDHEN and CDR2 SYDVKM. Trimming took 3 bases from V and 4 from J; bases not matched to a gene: 4. There are 14 residues in the CDR3. CDR3 DNA sequence: TGTGCCAGCAGTTTGCGGCGGGAGGGGTACGAGCAGTACTTC. Its translation: CASSLRREGYEQYF.

This chain joins TRBV6-6 and TRBJ2-1, with D hard to call. The germline V gene encodes CDR1 MNHNY and CDR2 SVGAGI (reference sequence). V was shortened by 2 bases and J by 6 bases, with 11 bases between the two germline ends. This CDR3 has 14 amino acids. The CDR3 bases are TGTGCCAGCAGTTACGGCCAGTCCCCCAATGAGCAGTTCTTC. It codes for CASSYGQSPNEQFF.

V gene TRBV29-1 combines with J gene TRBJ1-3; 8 bases agree with TRBD1. With V trimmed by 7 bases and J by 0 bases, 2 bases remained unmatched. This CDR3 comprises 13 residues. Germline CDR1 and CDR2: SQVTM and ANQGSEA. CDR3 nucleotide sequence: TGCAGCGCACAGGGGGACTCTGGAAACACCATATATTTT. Residues: CSAQGDSGNTIYF.

The genes are TRBV5-4 and TRBJ2-3, with D perhaps TRBD1 (6 bases). Deletions cut 4 bases from V and 4 bases from J, with 13 bases between. This CDR3 spans 14 amino acids. CDR1 is SGHNT and CDR2 is YYREEE in the germline V gene (reference sequence). The CDR3 DNA sequence: TGTGCCAGCAGCACCCGGGGACACTCAGATACGCAGTATTTT. It encodes CASSTRGHSDTQYF.

The rearrangement joins TRBV12-5 to TRBJ2-3, with 11 bases matching TRBD2. CDR1 is LGHNT and CDR2 is FRNRAP in the germline V gene. This CDR3 has 20 amino acids. V gave up 0 bases and J gave up 0 bases; unmatched junction bases: 11. The CDR3 DNA sequence: TGTGCTAGTGGTTTGGTAATTAGCGGGGGGGCCGGAGCTAGCACAGATACGCAGTATTTT. As protein: CASGLVISGGAGASTDTQYF. The full variable domain, completed using reference TRBV12-5 and TRBJ2-3, is DARVTQTPRHKVTEMGQEVTMRCQPILGHNTVFWYRQTMMQGLELLAYFRNRAPLDDSGMPKDRFSAEMPDATLATLKIQPSEPRDSAVYFCASGLVISGGAGASTDTQYFGPGTRLTVL.

The chain recombines TRBV7-2 with TRBJ2-3; D perhaps matches TRBD2 (7 bases). CDR3 length equals 14 residues. The V gene lost 9 bases and the J gene lost 6 bases, with 19 bases spanning the gap. Germline V gives CDR1 SGHTA, CDR2 FQGNSA. The CDR3 sequence is CASLRAGAHDTQYF. The CDR3, as DNA: TGTGCCAGTCTCAGGGCGGGGGCACACGATACGCAGTATTTT.

The rearrangement joins TRBV24-1 to TRBJ2-2; tentatively, D is TRBD1 (6 bases). The V gene's germline CDR1 is KGHDR and CDR2 SFDVKD. Trimming left V 10 bases short and J 6 bases short, with 17 bases between. The CDR3 length is 14 residues. This CDR3 is CATSNWDTPGELFF. CDR3 coding DNA: TGTGCCACATCAAACTGGGACACCCCCGGGGAGCTGTTTTTT.

The genes are TRBV3-1 (or the pseudogene TRBV3-2) and TRBJ2-1; TRBD2 aligns across 7 bases. From germline, CDR1 is LGHDT and CDR2 YNNKEL (reference sequence). CDR3 length equals 15 residues. The V gene end was trimmed by 5 bases and the J gene end by 1 base; junction bases not matched to a gene: 5. The CDR3, as DNA: TGTGCCAGCAGCTACGGGGGGTGGTCCTACAATGAGCAGTTCTTC. Translation: CASSYGGWSYNEQFF.

The chain has TRBV27 and TRBJ1-1, with D possibly matching TRBD1 (5 bases). This CDR3 is built from 13 residues. The V gene lost 4 bases and the J gene lost 1 base, with 7 bases spanning the gap. CDR1 is MNHEY and CDR2 is SMNVEV in the germline V gene (reference sequence). The CDR3 region is CASSYRGNTEAFF. The CDR3 nucleotides read TGTGCCAGCAGTTATAGGGGGAACACTGAAGCTTTCTTT.

This clone was counted between two and nine times. The genes are TRBV7-9 and TRBJ2-1, with D perhaps matching TRBD2 (6 bases). Trimming removed 0 bases from V and 7 bases from J, with 10 bases in between. This CDR3 has 14 residues. Germline values: CDR1 SEHNR, CDR2 FQNEAQ (reference sequence). CDR3 sequence reads: CASSLAGTLNEQFF. CDR3 nucleotides: TGTGCCAGCAGCTTAGCCGGGACTTTAAATGAGCAGTTCTTC.

This chain links TRBV28 with TRBJ1-5; D gene ambiguous. There are 11 residues in the CDR3. V lost 6 bases and J 9 bases, leaving 9 bases between the germline ends. Germline V CDR1 and CDR2: MDHEN, SYDVKM. CDR3 nucleotides: TGTGCCAGCAGCCGTGCCAGGCCCCAGCATTTT. Translation: CASSRARPQHF.

This clone was observed a single time. V is TRBV7-2 and J is TRBJ2-1; TRBD2 matches 7 bases. From germline, CDR1 is SGHTA and CDR2 FQGNSA. J was trimmed by 6 bases and V by 5 bases; bases with no gene match: 10. The CDR3 length is 15 residues. The CDR3 DNA reads TGTGCCAGCAGCCCGCGGGCGGGAGCCCCCAATGAGCAGTTCTTC. Protein sequence: CASSPRAGAPNEQFF.

Comment on this clone: This sample also contains other DNA sequences that code for the same CDR3. The V gene is TRBV7-9, the J gene TRBJ1-3, with D unresolved. Germline CDR1 reads SEHNR; CDR2 reads FQNEAQ (reference sequence). V lost 1 base, J lost 0 bases, and 4 bases lay in between. The CDR3 covers 14 residues. The chain's CDR3 is CASSLGDSGNTIYF. CDR3 nucleotides: TGTGCCAGCAGCTTAGGAGACTCTGGAAACACCATATATTTT. Combining the CDR3 with reference TRBV7-9 and TRBJ1-3 gives the whole variable domain DTGVSQNPRHKITKRGQNVTFRCDPISEHNRLYWYRQTLGQGPEFLTYFQNEAQLEKSRLLSDRFSAERPKGSFSTLEIQRTEQGDSAMYLCASSLGDSGNTIYFGEGSWLTVV.

The genes are TRBV21-1 and TRBJ2-7; TRBD1 was called by the table and not checked on the DNA. TRBV21-1 is a pseudogene locus. The CDR3 spans 13 residues. This CDR3 reads CASSLRGRHEQYV. CDR3 nucleotides: TGTGCCAGCAGCCTCAGGGGAAGGCACGAGCAGTACGTC.

The rearrangement uses TRBV20-1 and TRBJ2-1; D is possibly TRBD2 (5 bases). The V gene lost 3 bases and the J gene lost 6 bases, with 18 bases spanning the gap. CDR3 length equals 15 residues. Germline loops: CDR1 DFQATT, CDR2 SNEGSKA (reference sequence). The CDR3 bases are TGCAGTGCTAGTTCCATTTTCGGACTGACCAATGAGCAGTTCTTC. This encodes CSASSIFGLTNEQFF.

The V call is TRBV5-4, the J call TRBJ2-6; D might be TRBD1 (6 bases). CDR3 length equals 15 residues. The germline CDR1 and CDR2 sequences are SGHNT and YYREEE (reference sequence). V gave up 4 bases and J gave up 4 bases, with 12 bases separating them. The CDR3 DNA is TGTGCCAGCAGCAGACCAGGGGAAGGGGCCAACGTCCTGACTTTC. It codes for CASSRPGEGANVLTF.

V is TRBV3-1 (or the pseudogene TRBV3-2) and J is TRBJ1-2; D might be TRBD1 (5 bases). The CDR3 runs 14 residues. Germline V gene data show CDR1 as LGHDT and CDR2 as YNNKEL (reference sequence). The V and J ends lost 0 bases and 8 bases respectively, with 13 bases between them. The CDR3 region is CASSQESQGGGYTF. The CDR3 DNA sequence: TGTGCCAGCAGCCAAGAATCGCAGGGTGGCGGCTACACCTTC.

This clone was seen more than once but under ten times. CDR3 coding DNA: TGCGCCAGCAGCTTGAACAGGGACTATGGCTACACCTTC. Translation: CASSLNRDYGYTF. The chain links TRBV5-1 to TRBJ1-2, with a tentative D call TRBD1 (6 bases). Trimming cost V 1 base and J 3 bases, with 7 bases left between them. The CDR3 is 13 amino acids. Germline V gives CDR1 SGHRS, CDR2 YFSETQ.

V is TRBV28 and J is TRBJ1-1, with 8 bases lining up with TRBD1. V lost 7 bases, J lost 4 bases, and 8 bases stayed unmatched. In germline, CDR1 is MDHEN, CDR2 SYDVKM. CDR3 length: 14 amino acids. The CDR3 DNA is TGTGCCAGCAACTCAGGGGGCGATTCCACTGAAGCTTTCTTT. Amino acids: CASNSGGDSTEAFF.

This clone was detected only once. The sample carries other DNA sequences with the same CDR3. DNA for the CDR3: TGTGCCAGCAGCTTAGACAGGGGTACAGATACGCAGTATTTT. This translates into CASSLDRGTDTQYF. This rearrangement joins TRBV5-5 to TRBJ2-3; 8 bases are a match to TRBD1. The V segment lost 2 bases and the J segment 3 bases; nucleotides outside the gene matches: 2. From germline, CDR1 is SGHKS and CDR2 YYEKEE (reference sequence). This CDR3 region has 14 residues. Combining the CDR3 with reference TRBV5-5 and TRBJ2-3 gives the whole variable domain DAGVTQSPTHLIKTRGQQVTLRCSPISGHKSVSWYQQVLGQGPQFIFQYYEKEERGRGNFPDRFSARQFPNYSSELNVNALLLGDSALYLCASSLDRGTDTQYFGPGTRLTVL.

This clone was picked up one time. This chain links TRBV9 with TRBJ1-4; 9 nucleotides line up with TRBD1. Germline V gene sequence: CDR1 SGDLS, CDR2 YYNGEE. CDR3 length: 16 amino acids. The J segment lost 7 bases and the V segment lost 0 bases, leaving 7 bases of the junction unmatched. The CDR3 protein is CASSVDPGQGREKLFF. The CDR3 coding sequence is TGTGCCAGCAGCGTAGACCCGGGACAGGGCCGTGAAAAACTGTTTTTT.

The chain has TRBV5-1 and TRBJ1-2, with 12 bases lining up with TRBD1. This CDR3 contains 16 residues. The germline V gene encodes CDR1 SGHRS and CDR2 YFSETQ. The J segment lost 3 bases and the V segment lost 2 bases, leaving 5 bases of the junction unmatched. The CDR3: CASSFGGQGADYGYTF. CDR3 DNA sequence: TGCGCCAGCAGCTTTGGGGGACAGGGGGCTGACTATGGCTACACCTTC.

The chain is built from TRBV6-2 or TRBV6-3 and TRBJ2-5; D is ambiguous. Germline V gene data show CDR1 as MNHEY and CDR2 as SVGEGT. This CDR3 contains 12 residues. The V end lost 4 bases, the J end lost 5 bases, and 8 bases lay between the germline ends. For the CDR3, the DNA is TGTGCCAGCAGTTCAGTTGGCGAGACCCAGTACTTC. Residues: CASSSVGETQYF.